This is a list of T cell receptor beta chains from one sample in a study of blood T cell repertoires in COVID-19. Produced via immunoSEQ multiplex PCR; TCRdb's table is partial and in-frame only. The sample holds about 340,000 clones; around 82% are singletons and the top ten take 2.5% to 3.5%. The sequencing input was peripheral blood. The receptors stem from a man younger than 45 with active or convalescent COVID-19. CDR3s include the opening cysteine and the closing phenylalanine or tryptophan.

V gene	CDR3 protein
TRBV29-1	CSVEGPGDTQYF
TRBV7-2	CASSLVGDGNSPLHF
TRBV6-5	CASTEGWGRNQPQHF
TRBV4-2	CASSQASGRVYYNEQFF
TRBV4-1	CASSEGGINQPQHF
TRBV7-2	CASTPRGGDSYEQYF
TRBV5-6	CASSLGASSGNTIYF
TRBV7-3	CASSHLLATEQYF
TRBV4-3	CASSQDFPFGGEQYF
TRBV7-7	CASSPRDSLSSNQPQHF
TRBV7-2	CASSGDTEGNSPLHF
TRBV19	CASSLGDSSYNEQFF
TRBV12-5	CASGLGGGRADTQYF
TRBV5-1	CASSLELAGTGEQFF